The 10 T cell receptor beta chains given below trace back to one sample, sequenced in a study of response to subunit inactivated influenza vaccine. MiXCR, run by TCRdb on the RT-PCR reads, gives a single entry per CDR3 protein. The sample holds around 540,000 distinct CDR3 sequences, around 11% seen once. The sequencing used PBMCs from blood, collected on the day of vaccination. These receptors originate from a man between 50 and 59 years old who received an inactivated influenza vaccine.

This clonotype was observed once. The rearrangement joins TRBV5-6 to TRBJ2-7, with 10 bases aligning to TRBD1. The CDR3 runs to 14 residues. V shed 4 bases and J 3 bases; nucleotides not matched to a gene: 4. Germline V gene data show CDR1 as SGHDT and CDR2 as YYEEEE. For the CDR3, the DNA is TGTGCCAGCAGCGTGACAGGGGGCATCTACGAGCAGTACTTC. Translating gives CASSVTGGIYEQYF.

There are a few counts of this clonotype. The rearrangement uses TRBV6-5 and TRBJ2-5, with 7 bases aligning to TRBD2. Germline V gives CDR1 MNHEY, CDR2 SVGAGI. The CDR3 is 16 residues long. V shed 0 bases and J 2 bases; nucleotides not matched to a gene: 6. Written as DNA, the CDR3 is TGTGCCAGCAGTTACTCTCTTGCTAGCGGACAAGAGACCCAGTACTTC. Amino acid sequence: CASSYSLASGQETQYF.

The chain recombines TRBV4-3 with TRBJ2-7, with D uncertain. The CDR3 runs 15 residues. Germline CDR1 and CDR2: LGHNA and YSLEER. V was cut by 0 bases and J by 3 bases, with 12 bases left in between. The CDR3 sequence is CASSQDWNSNYEQYF. The CDR3 DNA reads TGCGCCAGCAGCCAAGATTGGAACAGCAACTACGAGCAGTACTTC.

V is TRBV11-2 and J is TRBJ1-3; the D gene is possibly TRBD1 (5 bases). Germline CDR1 is SGHAT and CDR2 is FQNNGV. V lost 5 bases and J 0 bases, leaving 14 bases between the germline ends. The CDR3 is 16 residues long. The CDR3 DNA reads TGTGCCAGCAGCCGGGTCGGGGGACGCTCTGGAAACACCATATATTTT. Its protein is CASSRVGGRSGNTIYF.

The V gene is TRBV9, the J gene TRBJ2-2; 11 bases fit TRBD1. Looked up from germline, CDR1 is SGDLS and CDR2 is YYNGEE. There are 16 residues in the CDR3. The V gene end was trimmed by 3 bases and the J gene end by 6 bases; junction bases not matched to a gene: 7. The CDR3 coding sequence is TGTGCCAGCAGCGCCAACCCGGGACAGGGGGCCGGGGAGCTGTTTTTT. Translation: CASSANPGQGAGELFF.

This clonotype turned up a few times. The chain combines TRBV7-2 with TRBJ2-2; D might be TRBD1 (5 bases). Germline V gene data show CDR1 as SGHTA and CDR2 as FQGNSA. The CDR3 loop spans 17 amino acids. V was clipped by 3 bases and J by 0 bases, with 14 bases between them. The CDR3 nucleotides read TGTGCCAGCAGCTTGTCCATGTACAGGACGAACACCGGGGAGCTGTTTTTT. This encodes CASSLSMYRTNTGELFF.

This clonotype was detected only a few times. The rearrangement joins TRBV7-6 to TRBJ2-5; a weak D match, TRBD2 (6 bases). Germline V gene sequence: CDR1 SGHVS, CDR2 FNYEAQ. The CDR3 length is 16 residues. Trimming took off 4 bases at V and 2 bases at J, with 17 bases between the two ends. CDR3 sequence reads: CASSYKPGLQQETQYF. The CDR3 region has the DNA TGTGCCAGCAGCTATAAACCGGGACTCCAACAAGAGACCCAGTACTTC. Full variable domain (missing parts from reference TRBV7-6 and TRBJ2-5): GAGVSQSPRYKVTKRGQDVALRCDPISGHVSLYWYRQALGQGPEFLTYFNYEAQQDKSGLPNDRFSAERPEGSISTLTIQRTEQRDSAMYRCASSYKPGLQQETQYFGPGTRLLVL.

This CDR3 is CASSSARSDTQYF. The CDR3 DNA reads as TGTGCCAGCAGCTCCGCGCGTTCAGATACGCAGTATTTT. The chain has TRBV5-6 and TRBJ2-3; D not certain. Per the germline V gene, CDR1 is SGHDT and CDR2 is YYEEEE. The CDR3 contains 13 residues. Trimming took off 3 bases at V and 4 bases at J, with 9 bases between the two ends.

This clonotype was counted only a few times. V is TRBV24-1 and J is TRBJ2-1, with D tentatively TRBD2 (7 bases). Germline V gene data show CDR1 as KGHDR and CDR2 as SFDVKD. The V and J ends lost 4 bases and 4 bases respectively, with 22 bases between them. The CDR3 runs 18 residues. CDR3 bases: TGTGCCACCAGTGACCCCTTAACAGGGATCGGGGGGTACAATGAGCAGTTCTTC. Its translation: CATSDPLTGIGGYNEQFF.

The V call is TRBV24-1, the J call TRBJ1-5; D is unresolved. The CDR3 has 12 amino acids. The V gene's germline CDR1 is KGHDR and CDR2 SFDVKD. The V gene lost 6 bases and the J gene lost 5 bases, with 7 bases spanning the gap. The CDR3 region is CATSLPDQPQHF. In nucleotides, the CDR3 is TGTGCCACCAGTCTTCCCGATCAGCCCCAGCATTTT.